This T cell receptor (beta chain) was observed in a study of T cells after yellow fever vaccination. Germline V gene data show CDR1 as MNHNS and CDR2 as SASEGT. The length of the CDR3 is 13 residues. V was trimmed by 6 bases and J by 7 bases, leaving 15 bases between them. Template-switching 5'RACE yielded the TCR cDNA; a universal primer site and UMIs were added in the process. TCRdb analysed the 5' RACE reads with MiXCR anew, one entry per CDR3 protein. The sample contains roughly 520,000 distinct CDR3 sequences, just over 20% of which appear only once. This TCR came from a man aged 18 to 30 who received the YFV17D yellow fever vaccine. The rearrangement joins TRBV6-1 to TRBJ2-5; no definite D call. The sequenced sample was PBMCs, obtained roughly 20 days after the first yellow fever vaccination. The CDR3 DNA follows: TGTGCCAGCAGCGCCACTCCCCCTGGGACCCAGTACTTC. Protein sequence: CASSATPPGTQYF.